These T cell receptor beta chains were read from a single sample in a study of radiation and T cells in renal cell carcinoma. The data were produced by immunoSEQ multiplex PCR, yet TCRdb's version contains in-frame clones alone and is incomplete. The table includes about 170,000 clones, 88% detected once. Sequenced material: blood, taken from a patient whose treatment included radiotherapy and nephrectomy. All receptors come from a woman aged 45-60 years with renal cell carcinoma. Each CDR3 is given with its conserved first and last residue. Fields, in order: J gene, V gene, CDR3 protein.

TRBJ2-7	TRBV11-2	CASSLFPRDEQYF
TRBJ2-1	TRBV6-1	CASSVERGGSEQFF
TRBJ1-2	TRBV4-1	CASSQDLRGYDYGYTF
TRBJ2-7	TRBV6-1	CASSEERTSVTVEQYF
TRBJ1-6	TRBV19	CASMPGEYNSPLHF
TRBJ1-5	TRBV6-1	CASSDTQRQPQHF
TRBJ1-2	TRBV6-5	CASSFERTGYGYTF
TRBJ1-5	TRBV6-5	CASSYRRLGQPQHF
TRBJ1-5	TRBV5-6	CASSLGILSQPQHF
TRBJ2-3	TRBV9	CASSVGRGTGNTQYF
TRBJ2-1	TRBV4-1	CASSQGLAGTYNEQFF
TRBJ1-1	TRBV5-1	CASSLAGGSMNTEAFF
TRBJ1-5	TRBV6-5	CASSKQGPLNQPQHF
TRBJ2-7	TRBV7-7	CASSSVGGEQYF
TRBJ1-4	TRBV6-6	CASSYGTAPTNEKLFF
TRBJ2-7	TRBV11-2	CASSPGTGTYEQYF
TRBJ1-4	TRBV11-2	CASSPQAATNEKLFF
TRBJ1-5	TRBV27	CASSNRGPSQPQHF
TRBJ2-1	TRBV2	CASSRPGQGGNEQFF
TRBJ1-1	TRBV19	CASSANRGTEAFF
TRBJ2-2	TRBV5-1	CASSSWTGNPGELFF
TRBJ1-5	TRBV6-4	CASSALAGTAIYSNQPQHF
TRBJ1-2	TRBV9	CASSVVGQGAEGYTF
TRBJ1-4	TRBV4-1	CASSHQPTGVNEKLFF
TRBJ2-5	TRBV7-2	CASSLVWQQETQYF
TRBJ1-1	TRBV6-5	CATHGTYTEAFF
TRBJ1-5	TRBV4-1	CASSQVGGYQPQHF
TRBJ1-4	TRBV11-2	CASSITGGNEKLFF
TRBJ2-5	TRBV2	CASSEGLVSTETQYF
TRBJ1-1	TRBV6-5	CASSPAQGARTEAFF
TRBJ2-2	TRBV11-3	CASSRRAGGAAGELFF
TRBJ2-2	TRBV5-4	CASSSQGAGELFF
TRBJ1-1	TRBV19	CASSMEQLNTEAFF
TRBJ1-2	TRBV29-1	CSVLIQGENYGYTF
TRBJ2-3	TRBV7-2	CASSTGRGVGRDTQYF
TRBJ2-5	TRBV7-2	CASSSDRGLETQYF
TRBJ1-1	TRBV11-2	CASSYTTGTGVNTEAFF
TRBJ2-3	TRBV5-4	CASSLKLAGDTQYF
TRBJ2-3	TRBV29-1	CSVDGQGTDTQYF
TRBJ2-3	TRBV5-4	CAVTSGGARSADTQYF
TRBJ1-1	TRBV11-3	CASSPGAPNTEAFF
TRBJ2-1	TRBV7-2	CASSLAGGPYNEQFF
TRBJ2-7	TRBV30	CAWSVPGALGEQYF
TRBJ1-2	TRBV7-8	CASSLVRPSRGSYGYTF
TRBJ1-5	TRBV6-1	CASSEGAGAQPQHF
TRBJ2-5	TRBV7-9	CASSQVGGRETQYF
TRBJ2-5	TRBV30	CAWSAGTSGEQETQYF
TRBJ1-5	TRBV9	CASSVEIRGGSNQPQHF
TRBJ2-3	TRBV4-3	CASSQVSLGGTDTQYF
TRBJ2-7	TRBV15	CATSRGRASGAYEQYF
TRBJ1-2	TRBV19	CASSIDKNYGYTF
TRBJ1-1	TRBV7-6	CASSLVGTYTEAFF